This T cell receptor beta chain was observed in a study of blood T cell repertoires in COVID-19. About the research overall: COVID-19 samples collected from the United States, Italy and Spain covered acute and convalescent phases. T cells, B-cell-depleted T cells, or PBMCs supplied cDNA or gDNA.

Recruits, aged about 18 to 100 years, lived in 20 to 30 US areas. All recovered Cohort 3 donors got two negative PCRs, got clearance, or saw symptom resolution. Measured with immunoSEQ multiplex PCR; TCRdb has only the in-frame clones, and not every one. The sample holds some 150,000 clones, around 86% seen once. With V trimmed by 3 bases and J by 8 bases, 8 bases remained unmatched. Germline CDR1 and CDR2: LNHNV and YYDKDF (reference sequence). The CDR3 is made up of 16 amino acids. V gene TRBV15 combines with J gene TRBJ1-4; TRBD1 aligns across 11 bases. Input material: PBMCs or T cells enriched from blood (not recorded which). The clonotype comes from a middle-aged man who had recovered from COVID-19. The CDR3 region has the DNA TGTGCCACCAGCAGGGACGGACAGGGGGCGAGGGAAAAACTGTTTTTT. Translated, it gives CATSRDGQGAREKLFF.